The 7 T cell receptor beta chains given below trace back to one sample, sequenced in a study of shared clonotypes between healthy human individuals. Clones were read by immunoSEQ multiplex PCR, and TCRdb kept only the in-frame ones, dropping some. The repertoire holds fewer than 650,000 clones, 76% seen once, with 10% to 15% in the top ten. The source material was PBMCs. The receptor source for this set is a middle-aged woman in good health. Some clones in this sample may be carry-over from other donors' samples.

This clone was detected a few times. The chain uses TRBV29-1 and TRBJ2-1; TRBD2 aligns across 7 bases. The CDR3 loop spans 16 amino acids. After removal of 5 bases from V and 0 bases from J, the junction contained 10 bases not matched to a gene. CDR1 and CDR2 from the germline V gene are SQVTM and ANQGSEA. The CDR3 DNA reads TGCAGCGTTCGGGGAGGGACTACGGACTCCTACAATGAGCAGTTCTTC. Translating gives CSVRGGTTDSYNEQFF.

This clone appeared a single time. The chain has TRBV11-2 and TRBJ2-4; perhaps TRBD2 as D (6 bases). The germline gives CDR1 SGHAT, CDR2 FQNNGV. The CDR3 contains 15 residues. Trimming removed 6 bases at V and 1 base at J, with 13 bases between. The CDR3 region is CASSPAGLAKNIQYF. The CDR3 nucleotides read TGTGCCAGCAGTCCGGCGGGACTTGCCAAAAACATTCAGTACTTC.

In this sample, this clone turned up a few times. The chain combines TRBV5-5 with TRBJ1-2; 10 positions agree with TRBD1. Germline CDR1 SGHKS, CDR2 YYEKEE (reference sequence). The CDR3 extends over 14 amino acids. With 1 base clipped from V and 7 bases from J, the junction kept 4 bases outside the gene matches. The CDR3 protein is CASSLTGQGFGYTF. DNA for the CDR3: TGTGCCAGCAGCTTGACGGGACAGGGGTTTGGCTACACCTTC.

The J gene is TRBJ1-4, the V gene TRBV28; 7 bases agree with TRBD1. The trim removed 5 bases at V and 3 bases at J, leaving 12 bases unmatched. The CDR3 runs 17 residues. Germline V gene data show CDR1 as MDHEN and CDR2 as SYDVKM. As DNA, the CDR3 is TGTGCCAGCAGTCCCCCCCCACAGGGGCCTTCTAATGAAAAACTGTTTTTT. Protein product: CASSPPPQGPSNEKLFF.

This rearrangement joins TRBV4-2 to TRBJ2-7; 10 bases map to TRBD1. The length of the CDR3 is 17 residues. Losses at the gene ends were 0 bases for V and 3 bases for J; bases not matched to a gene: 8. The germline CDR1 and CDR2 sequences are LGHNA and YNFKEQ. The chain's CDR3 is CASSQERGTGEVYEQYF. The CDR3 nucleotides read TGTGCCAGCAGCCAAGAGAGAGGGACAGGGGAGGTCTACGAGCAGTACTTC.

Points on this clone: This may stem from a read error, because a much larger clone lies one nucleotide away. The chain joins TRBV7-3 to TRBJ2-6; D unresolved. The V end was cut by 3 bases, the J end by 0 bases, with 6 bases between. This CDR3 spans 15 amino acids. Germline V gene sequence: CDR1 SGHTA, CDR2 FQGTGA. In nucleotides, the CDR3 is TGTGCCAGCAGCTTGGGTGGCTCTGGGGCCAACGTCCTGACTTTC. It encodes CASSLGGSGANVLTF.

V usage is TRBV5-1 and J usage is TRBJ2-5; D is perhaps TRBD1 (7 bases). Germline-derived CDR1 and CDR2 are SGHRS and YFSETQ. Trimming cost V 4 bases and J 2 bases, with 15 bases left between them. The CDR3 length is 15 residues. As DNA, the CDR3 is TGCGCCAGCAGCGTTAACGGGGGACAGCAAGAGACCCAGTACTTC. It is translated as CASSVNGGQQETQYF.